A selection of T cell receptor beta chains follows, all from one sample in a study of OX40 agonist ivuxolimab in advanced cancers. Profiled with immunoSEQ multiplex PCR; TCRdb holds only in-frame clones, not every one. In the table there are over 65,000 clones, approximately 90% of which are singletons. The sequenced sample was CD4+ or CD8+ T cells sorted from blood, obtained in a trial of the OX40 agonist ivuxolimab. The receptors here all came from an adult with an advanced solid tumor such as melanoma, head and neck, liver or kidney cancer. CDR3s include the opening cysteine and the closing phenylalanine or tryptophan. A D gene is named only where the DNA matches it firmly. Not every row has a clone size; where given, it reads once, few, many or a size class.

DNA: TGTGCCAGCAGCGAGGGACTAGCGGGAAGGGGCGCCGGGGAGCTGTTTTTT; CDR3: CASSEGLAGRGAGELFF; D: TRBD2; V: TRBV7-3; size: once; J: TRBJ2-2
DNA: TGTGCCAGCAGCTTCGCTGCGTGGGCTTTCTTT; CDR3: CASSFAAWAFF; D: -; V: TRBV11-2; size: once; J: TRBJ1-1
DNA: TGTGCCAGCAGTTACCGGCGCTGGGGTGAGCAGTTCTTC; CDR3: CASSYRRWGEQFF; D: -; V: TRBV6-5; size: -; J: TRBJ2-1
DNA: TGTGCCAGCAAGAATTCAGGGATCCGCGAGCAGTACTTC; CDR3: CASKNSGIREQYF; D: -; V: TRBV6-1; size: -; J: TRBJ2-7
DNA: TGCAGCGGGGGTGGGGTCCCAGATACGCAGTATTTT; CDR3: CSGGGVPDTQYF; D: -; V: TRBV29-1; size: -; J: TRBJ2-3
DNA: TGTGCCAGCAGCTGGGCCACTAGCGGGAGTTCCTCCCTGGCCCAGTACTTC; CDR3: CASSWATSGSSSLAQYF; D: TRBD2; V: TRBV11-2; size: -; J: TRBJ2-5
DNA: TGTGCCAGCTCACTGGCGACAGGGTACCAAGAGACCCAGTACTTC; CDR3: CASSLATGYQETQYF; D: TRBD1; V: TRBV18; size: -; J: TRBJ2-5
DNA: TGTGCCAGCAGCTTAGACCTAACAGGGGGCAGGTTGACTTTCTTT; CDR3: CASSLDLTGGRLTFF; D: TRBD1; V: TRBV11-3; size: few; J: TRBJ1-1
DNA: TGTGCCAGCAGCTTAAGAGCCCGAGAGACCCAGTACTTC; CDR3: CASSLRARETQYF; D: -; V: TRBV5-8; size: -; J: TRBJ2-5
DNA: TGTGCCAGCAGTTCGGGCCGGGGGCCCCGTGGAGGTAGCAATCAGCCCCAGCATTTT; CDR3: CASSSGRGPRGGSNQPQHF; D: -; V: TRBV27; size: -; J: TRBJ1-5
DNA: TGCACCAGCAGCCAACGCTTGGTCCCGGGGGAAGAGACCCAGTACTTC; CDR3: CTSSQRLVPGEETQYF; D: -; V: TRBV1; size: -; J: TRBJ2-5
DNA: TGTGCCAGCAAGGGGGTGCGTGGGGAAGAGACCCAGTACTTC; CDR3: CASKGVRGEETQYF; D: -; V: TRBV27; size: -; J: TRBJ2-5
DNA: TGTGCCAGCAGCTTAGACAGGGTTGCCTACGAGCAGTACTTC; CDR3: CASSLDRVAYEQYF; D: -; V: TRBV7-2; size: -; J: TRBJ2-7
DNA: TGCAGCGTTGTGTATGGCAGCTCAAATCAGCCCCAGCATTTT; CDR3: CSVVYGSSNQPQHF; D: -; V: TRBV29-1; size: few; J: TRBJ1-5
DNA: TGTGCCAGCAGTTACTCCGCCGGACCCCTCCACTTT; CDR3: CASSYSAGPLHF; D: -; V: TRBV6-5; size: -; J: TRBJ1-6
DNA: TGTGCCAGCAGCTTAAGGCTAGCGGGAAGCACAGATACGCAGTATTTT; CDR3: CASSLRLAGSTDTQYF; D: TRBD2; V: TRBV5-8; size: -; J: TRBJ2-3
DNA: TGTGCCAGCAGCGTATCGGGGGCGGAAGAGACCCAGTACTTC; CDR3: CASSVSGAEETQYF; D: -; V: TRBV9; size: once; J: TRBJ2-5
DNA: TGTGCCAGTAGTCCCCGGGACAGGGGCAATGAGCAGTTCTTC; CDR3: CASSPRDRGNEQFF; D: TRBD1; V: TRBV19; size: -; J: TRBJ2-1
DNA: TGTGCCAGCAATAGGGAGCTGAACACTGAAGCTTTCTTT; CDR3: CASNRELNTEAFF; D: -; V: TRBV6-1; size: -; J: TRBJ1-1
DNA: TGTGCCAGCAGCAGGACTAGCGGACGATTGTTTCAAGAGACCCAGTACTTC; CDR3: CASSRTSGRLFQETQYF; D: TRBD2; V: TRBV11-3; size: -; J: TRBJ2-5
DNA: TGTGCCAGCAGTGTTCCCCGCGACGGACCTGGAAACACCATATATTTT; CDR3: CASSVPRDGPGNTIYF; D: -; V: TRBV2; size: once; J: TRBJ1-3
DNA: TGTGCCAGTAGTATGGGGACAGGCCCTGGAAACACCATATATTTT; CDR3: CASSMGTGPGNTIYF; D: TRBD1; V: TRBV19; size: -; J: TRBJ1-3
DNA: TGTGCCAGCAGCCTAGCGGGAGATCCCCCCCAGCAGTACTTC; CDR3: CASSLAGDPPQQYF; D: TRBD2; V: TRBV6-1; size: -; J: TRBJ2-7
DNA: TGTGCCATCAGTGACAAAGGGGGCGATGACTATGGCTACACCTTC; CDR3: CAISDKGGDDYGYTF; D: TRBD1; V: TRBV10-3; size: -; J: TRBJ1-2
DNA: TGTGCCATCAGTGAGGTGGGCGGTCGGACCCCTAATGAAAAACTGTTTTTT; CDR3: CAISEVGGRTPNEKLFF; D: -; V: TRBV10-3; size: -; J: TRBJ1-4
DNA: TGTGCCAGCAGTGAACTGGGGACAGGGAGTCCCGGTCAGCCCCAGCATTTT; CDR3: CASSELGTGSPGQPQHF; D: TRBD1; V: TRBV6-1; size: -; J: TRBJ1-5